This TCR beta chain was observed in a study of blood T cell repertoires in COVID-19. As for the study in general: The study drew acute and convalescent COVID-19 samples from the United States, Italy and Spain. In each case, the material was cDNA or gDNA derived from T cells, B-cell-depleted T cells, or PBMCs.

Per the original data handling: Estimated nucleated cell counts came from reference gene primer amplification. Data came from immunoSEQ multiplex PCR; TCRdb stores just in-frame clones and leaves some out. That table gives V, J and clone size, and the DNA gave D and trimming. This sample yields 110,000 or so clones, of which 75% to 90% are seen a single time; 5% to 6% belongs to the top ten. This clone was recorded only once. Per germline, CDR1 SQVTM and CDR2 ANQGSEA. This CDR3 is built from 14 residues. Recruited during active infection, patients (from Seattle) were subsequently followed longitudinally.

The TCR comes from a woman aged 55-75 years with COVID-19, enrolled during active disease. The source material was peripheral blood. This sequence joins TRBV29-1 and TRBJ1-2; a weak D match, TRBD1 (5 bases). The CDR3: CSSDTPGFHRGYTF. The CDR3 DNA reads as TGCAGTTCCGATACGCCCGGATTTCACAGGGGCTACACCTTC.